This is a list of T cell receptor beta chains from one sample in a study of PD-L1 blockade in urothelial cancer. Measured with immunoSEQ multiplex PCR; TCRdb has only the in-frame clones, and not every one. The table records about 88,000 clones, approximately 90% of them present only once. The sequenced sample was PBMCs, obtained around atezolizumab (anti-PD-L1) treatment. Receptors were obtained from a man in his 60s with urothelial cancer. Both conserved end residues are part of each CDR3. The D gene is left open where the match is weak. The listing skips clone size in some rows; elsewhere it reads once, few, many or a size class.

clone_size,v_call,d_call,j_call,cdr3_nt,cdr3_aa
NA,TRBV11-2,NA,TRBJ2-5,TGTGCCAGCAGCCCAGGCAGGGTACGGGAGACCCAGTACTTC,CASSPGRVRETQYF
few,TRBV20-1,TRBD2,TRBJ2-1,TGCACACCGGGACTAATCCATGAGCAGTTCTTC,CTPGLIHEQFF
NA,TRBV5-1,NA,TRBJ2-7,TGCGCCAGCACCGGGAGCGAGGCGCAGGGAGTCTACGAGCAGTACTTC,CASTGSEAQGVYEQYF
NA,TRBV6-1,NA,TRBJ2-7,TGTGCCAGCAGAGACAGGATCGCCTACGAGCAGTACTTC,CASRDRIAYEQYF
NA,TRBV7-8,TRBD2,TRBJ2-1,TGTGCCAGCAGGAGGACTAGCGGGGCCCCCAATGAGCAGTTCTTC,CASRRTSGAPNEQFF
NA,TRBV9,NA,TRBJ1-1,TGTGCCAGCAGCCCCAGGACAGACACTGAAGCTTTCTTT,CASSPRTDTEAFF
NA,TRBV19,NA,TRBJ2-1,TGTGCCAGTAGTATTGGAAGGGGGAGCTCCTACAATGAGCAGTTCTTC,CASSIGRGSSYNEQFF
once,TRBV18,TRBD1,TRBJ2-7,TGTGCCAGCTCCCTGGGACAGGGATCTCCCTACGAGCAGTACTTC,CASSLGQGSPYEQYF
NA,TRBV30,TRBD1,TRBJ2-3,TGTGCCTGGAGTAGCCAGGGGGCTCTGGATACGCAGTATTTT,CAWSSQGALDTQYF
NA,TRBV5-1,NA,TRBJ2-1,TGCGCCAGCAGCTTGGGCGCGGCAGACAATGAGCAGTTCTTC,CASSLGAADNEQFF
NA,TRBV4-1,TRBD1,TRBJ2-7,TGCGCCAGCAGCCGATCAACGGGACAGGGAAACTACGAGCAGTACTTC,CASSRSTGQGNYEQYF
NA,TRBV19,TRBD1,TRBJ1-1,TGTGCCAGAGCCTCGGGACAGGCGAACACTGAAGCTTTCTTT,CARASGQANTEAFF
NA,TRBV19,TRBD1,TRBJ1-2,TGTGCCAGTAGTGTAGGGTATGGACAGGCCTATGGCTACACCTTC,CASSVGYGQAYGYTF
NA,TRBV4-1,NA,TRBJ1-2,TGCGCCAGCAGCCAAAATAGACAGACAGACTACACCTTC,CASSQNRQTDYTF
NA,TRBV5-3,NA,TRBJ1-2,TGTGCCAGAAGCTTGGCTTTGCAGGGTAAAGGGTTCTGTGGCTACACCTTC,CARSLALQGKGFCGYTF
NA,TRBV27,NA,TRBJ1-4,TGTGCCAGCAGTTTCTCAAGGACGGGGAATGAAAAACTGTTTTTT,CASSFSRTGNEKLFF
NA,TRBV5-1,NA,TRBJ2-2,TGCGCCAGCAGCTTATCCGGGAACACCGGGGAGCTGTTTTTT,CASSLSGNTGELFF
NA,TRBV28,TRBD1,TRBJ1-1,TGTGCCAGCAGTTTATCGGCAGGGGGCACTGAAGCTTTCTTT,CASSLSAGGTEAFF
NA,TRBV5-6,NA,TRBJ1-6,TGTGCCAGCAGCTTGGCCTCCCTCTATTCGAATTCACCCCTCCACTTT,CASSLASLYSNSPLHF
NA,TRBV6-1,TRBD1,TRBJ1-2,TGTGCCAGCAGTTATGGGACAGGGGCTGGAGGCTACACCTTC,CASSYGTGAGGYTF